The rows below give T cell receptor beta chains drawn from one sample of a study of regulatory T cells in long-lasting Graves disease. One entry per CDR3 protein, called by TCRdb with MiXCR from the multiplex PCR reads. The profile covers roughly 350,000 distinct CDR3 sequences, with roughly 16% appearing a single time and 20% taken by the ten largest. A further study also used this sample, focusing on T cells in Graves' hyperthyroidism and ophthalmopathy.

Specimen: peripheral blood mononuclear cells (PBMCs), collected at new diagnosis, from a patient treated with antithyroid drugs. These receptors all stem from a woman in her late teens or twenties with Graves disease. Each CDR3 is given without its conserved first and last residue.

TRBJ1-3 | TRBV7-9 | ASTQTQNTIY
TRBJ1-2 | TRBV7-9 | ASTDHPYGYT
TRBJ1-2 | TRBV6-5 | ASSFNRLGGYT
TRBJ2-1 | TRBV3-1 | ASRPRGTSGSGSSYNEQF
TRBJ1-2 | TRBV7-3 | ASSSGGQGGYT
TRBJ2-7 | TRBV10-1 | ASSENRLAGGTYEQY
TRBJ2-7 | TRBV20-1 | SARPWGLAVYEQY
TRBJ2-7 | TRBV7-2 | ASSLPGMASGYLYEQY
TRBJ1-5 | TRBV20-1 | SAPGRDGQPQH
TRBJ2-1 | TRBV20-1 | SASASGNYNEQF
TRBJ2-1 | TRBV11-2 | ASGLMANEQF
TRBJ2-5 | TRBV5-6 | ASSWGTGPQETQY
TRBJ2-3 | TRBV11-2 | ASSLAGQGADTQY
TRBJ1-3 | TRBV6-1 | ASSQDPNTIY
TRBJ1-5 | TRBV2 | ASTPNGNQPQH
TRBJ1-1 | TRBV20-1 | SASDRTPTEAF
TRBJ2-7 | TRBV5-1 | ASRIGQGDSYEQY
TRBJ2-1 | TRBV7-2 | ASSSRLAGDNEQF
TRBJ1-1 | TRBV5-1 | ASSLDGMNTEAF
TRBJ1-1 | TRBV10-2 | ASSDAFGTENTEAF
TRBJ2-2 | TRBV10-2 | ASSGTSGITGELF
TRBJ1-2 | TRBV30 | AWMDGRGYT
TRBJ2-3 | TRBV2 | ASTQVRAGQRRTDTQY
TRBJ2-2 | TRBV6-1 | ASRTQGANTGELF
TRBJ2-5 | TRBV27 | ASSLLSNGFQETQY
TRBJ1-2 | TRBV4-1 | ASSQGYNGYT
TRBJ1-2 | TRBV14 | ASSQGGQGRIVGYT
TRBJ1-2 | TRBV11-2 | ASSAGEGRRVGGYT
TRBJ2-1 | TRBV5-1 | ASSLGPLVSSYNEQF
TRBJ2-3 | TRBV28 | ASSGNRERGRGRDTQY
TRBJ1-5 | TRBV3-1 | ASSQVVGGQPQH
TRBJ1-2 | TRBV20-1 | SAREGREDYGYT
TRBJ1-3 | TRBV5-1 | ASSPPRQASGNTIY
TRBJ1-1 | TRBV6-1 | AHWRGQGATEAF
TRBJ1-6 | TRBV9 | TSSDQGRRGNSPLH
TRBJ2-1 | TRBV28 | ASSFRFGRRF
TRBJ2-2 | TRBV28 | ASSLSYFERIGGELF
TRBJ2-7 | TRBV3-1 | ASSQVAPRGTSAGEQY
TRBJ1-1 | TRBV29-1 | SVEEFQANTEAF
TRBJ1-1 | TRBV10-3 | AISDPTLSLTGLNTEAF
TRBJ2-7 | TRBV10-2 | ASGPGLPYEQY
TRBJ1-1 | TRBV19 | ASSIYTGTNTEAF
TRBJ2-7 | TRBV5-1 | ASAPRGHTYEQY
TRBJ2-1 | TRBV2 | ASRWEASSYNEQF
TRBJ1-6 | TRBV30 | AWTGTINSPLH
TRBJ2-1 | TRBV6-1 | ASKVTRGDGGNGQF
TRBJ1-3 | TRBV2 | ASSGQFSGNTIY
TRBJ2-1 | TRBV20-1 | SARDRTRGAYNEQF
TRBJ2-1 | TRBV29-1 | SVPDGSSYNEQF
TRBJ2-5 | TRBV5-1 | ASNYQGRETQY
TRBJ2-1 | TRBV7-2 | ASSRAYRGLENEQF
TRBJ1-1 | TRBV3-1 | ASSHRGTEAF